The 22 T cell receptor beta chains listed next were all sequenced from one sample in a study of blood T cell repertoires in COVID-19. Here immunoSEQ multiplex PCR was the method, and the copy in TCRdb shows in-frame clones only, minus some. The sample consists of about 190,000 clones, around 86% of them appearing once. The sample was peripheral blood. These TCRs come from a middle-aged man with acute or convalescent COVID-19.

CDR3 loop: CASSQPGGGPTGGTEAFF. Written as DNA, the CDR3 is TGCGCCAGCAGCCAACCGGGAGGGGGCCCTACCGGGGGCACTGAAGCTTTCTTT. The chain employs TRBV4-3 and TRBJ1-1; 7 nucleotides agree with TRBD1. Germline loops: CDR1 LGHNA, CDR2 YSLEER. V lost 2 bases and J lost 4; bases outside the gene matches: 16. The CDR3 is made up of 18 amino acids.

This rearrangement joins TRBV2 to TRBJ1-1; D gene ambiguous. CDR1 and CDR2 (germline): SNHLY, FYNNEI. Trimming took 8 bases from V and 4 from J, leaving 20 bases between them. The CDR3 is 15 amino acids. The CDR3 region has the DNA TGTGCCAGCGCCCCATTAGCCAATTCCGGCACTGAAGCTTTCTTT. Translating gives CASAPLANSGTEAFF.

The chain has TRBV7-9 and TRBJ1-1, with D possibly being TRBD1 (5 bases). The V end was cut by 7 bases, the J end by 3 bases, with 12 bases between. Per germline, CDR1 SEHNR and CDR2 FQNEAQ (reference sequence). CDR3 length: 13 residues. CDR3 sequence: CASTVWGDTEAFF. CDR3 DNA: TGTGCCAGCACCGTTTGGGGGGACACTGAAGCTTTCTTT.

The chain recombines TRBV23-1 with TRBJ2-2, with D uncertain. TRBV23-1 is sorted into the ORF group, with uncertain function. Trimming pared 0 bases from V and 7 bases from J, leaving 15 bases between. CDR3 length: 16 amino acids. The CDR3 sequence is CASSQSSVQNVGELFF. The CDR3 coding sequence is TGCGCCAGCAGTCAATCGTCGGTCCAAAACGTCGGGGAGCTGTTTTTT.

V and J are TRBV6-2 or TRBV6-3 and TRBJ2-3, with D possibly matching TRBD1 (6 bases). There are 11 residues in the CDR3. Trimming took off 6 bases at V and 6 bases at J, with 7 bases between the two ends. Germline V gives CDR1 MNHEY, CDR2 SVGEGT. The CDR3 DNA follows: TGTGCCAGCAGCCAGGGGGATACGCAGTATTTT. Amino acid sequence: CASSQGDTQYF.

This chain joins TRBV6-1 and TRBJ1-6; D is possibly TRBD1 (6 bases). Trimming shortened V by 3 bases and J by 8 bases, and 17 bases separated the two germline ends. The V gene's germline CDR1 is MNHNS and CDR2 SASEGT. The CDR3 is 16 amino acids. The CDR3 protein is CASSERTVPPYSPLHF. CDR3 bases: TGTGCCAGCAGTGAGAGGACAGTCCCCCCCTATTCACCCCTCCACTTT.

The V and J genes are TRBV29-1 and TRBJ2-1, with 10 nucleotides matching TRBD1. This CDR3 comprises 13 residues. CDR1 is SQVTM and CDR2 is ANQGSEA in the germline V gene. V lost 3 bases, J lost 6 bases, and 2 bases stayed unmatched. CDR3 residues: CSVEDRGFNEQFF. Written as DNA, the CDR3 is TGCAGCGTTGAGGACAGGGGGTTCAATGAGCAGTTCTTC.

This chain joins TRBV18 and TRBJ1-3; D gene ambiguous. The V and J ends lost 1 base and 0 bases respectively, with 7 bases between them. Germline assignment: CDR1 KGHSH and CDR2 LQKENI. The CDR3 spans 15 residues. Here the CDR3 reads CASSPLPVSGNTIYF. CDR3 bases: TGTGCCAGCTCACCACTTCCGGTCTCTGGAAACACCATATATTTT.

The gene calls are TRBV19 and TRBJ1-2; 7 bases are shared with TRBD1. Germline CDR1 LNHDA, CDR2 SQIVND (reference sequence). V shed 5 bases, J shed 4 bases, and the junction held 10 bases outside the gene matches. This CDR3 region has 15 residues. The CDR3 DNA is TGTGCCAGTAGTCTCCGGGACAGCAGAACCTATGGCTACACCTTC. Its protein product is CASSLRDSRTYGYTF.

The chain is built from TRBV7-9 and TRBJ2-1, with 9 bases that match TRBD1. The ends lost 4 bases at V and 2 bases at J; junction bases unmatched: 3. The CDR3 has 15 residues. In germline, CDR1 is SEHNR, CDR2 FQNEAQ (reference sequence). Here the CDR3 DNA reads TGTGCCAGCAGCTCCGGACAGGGGACCTACAATGAGCAGTTCTTC. It yields the protein CASSSGQGTYNEQFF.

The rearrangement links TRBV3-1 (or the pseudogene TRBV3-2) to TRBJ1-2; 7 bases are shared with TRBD1. J lost 8 bases, V lost 2 bases, and 8 bases had no gene match. Germline loops: CDR1 LGHDT, CDR2 YNNKEL (reference sequence). This CDR3 has 14 amino acids. As DNA, the CDR3 is TGTGCCAGCAGCCAACCGGGACAGCGAGAGGGCTACACCTTC. It yields the protein CASSQPGQREGYTF.

V is TRBV27 and J is TRBJ2-7; D possibly corresponds to TRBD2 (6 bases). Germline V gene sequence: CDR1 MNHEY, CDR2 SMNVEV (reference sequence). The V and J ends lost 3 bases and 3 bases respectively, with 15 bases between them. The CDR3 loop spans 15 amino acids. The CDR3 region is CASSLTRGHLYEQYF. DNA for the CDR3: TGTGCCAGCAGTTTGACTAGAGGTCACCTCTACGAGCAGTACTTC.

The chain joins TRBV2 to TRBJ2-2, with 7 bases that match TRBD1. The ends lost 5 bases at V and 5 bases at J; junction bases unmatched: 5. This CDR3 is built from 14 residues. Germline-derived CDR1 and CDR2 are SNHLY and FYNNEI. The CDR3 region is CASSSYRGTGELFF. The CDR3 region has the DNA TGTGCCAGCAGTTCCTACAGGGGAACCGGGGAGCTGTTTTTT.

The rearrangement joins TRBV5-4 to TRBJ1-2, with 7 bases aligning to TRBD1. After removal of 1 base from V and 5 bases from J, the junction contained 8 bases not matched to a gene. Per germline, CDR1 SGHNT and CDR2 YYREEE (reference sequence). This CDR3 spans 15 amino acids. The CDR3 sequence is CASSLPKGQNYGYTF. Written as DNA, the CDR3 is TGTGCCAGCAGCTTGCCGAAGGGACAGAATTATGGCTACACCTTC. The full variable domain, rest sourced from reference TRBV5-4 and TRBJ1-2, is ETGVTQSPTHLIKTRGQQVTLRCSSQSGHNTVSWYQQALGQGPQFIFQYYREEENGRGNFPPRFSGLQFPNYSSELNVNALELDDSALYLCASSLPKGQNYGYTFGSGTRLTVV.

The chain joins TRBV6-4 to TRBJ2-2; no firm D call. Trimming removed 6 bases from V and 8 bases from J, with 16 bases in between. The CDR3 is 14 residues long. Germline values: CDR1 MRHNA, CDR2 SNTAGT. The CDR3, as DNA: TGTGCCAGCAGCCCGGATCGCCTCGGGGGGGAGCTGTTTTTT. This sequence encodes CASSPDRLGGELFF.

The V and J genes are TRBV6-5 and TRBJ1-2; D perhaps matches TRBD1 (6 bases). CDR1 is MNHEY, CDR2 SVGAGI, per germline. This CDR3 has 14 residues. V was clipped by 6 bases and J by 0 bases, with 11 bases between them. Written as DNA, the CDR3 is TGTGCCAGCAGCGGCCGGACAGCTAACTATGGCTACACCTTC. Protein product: CASSGRTANYGYTF.

V and J are TRBV28 and TRBJ2-5; TRBD1 aligns across 9 bases. Per germline, CDR1 MDHEN and CDR2 SYDVKM. Losses at the gene ends were 5 bases for V and 2 bases for J; bases not matched to a gene: 9. The CDR3 contains 16 residues. This chain's CDR3 is CASSPGTGTKQETQYF. CDR3 bases: TGTGCCAGCAGTCCCGGGACAGGGACCAAACAAGAGACCCAGTACTTC.

V and J are TRBV20-1 and TRBJ2-7, with a tentative D call TRBD2 (7 bases). Germline V gene data show CDR1 as DFQATT and CDR2 as SNEGSKA (reference sequence). The V gene lost 7 bases and the J gene lost 2 bases, with 9 bases spanning the gap. This CDR3 is built from 11 residues. CDR3 sequence reads: CSVGGPYEQYF. CDR3 nucleotide sequence: TGCAGTGTCGGGGGGCCCTACGAGCAGTACTTC.

The J gene is TRBJ2-1, the V gene TRBV18, with 9 bases fitting TRBD2. This CDR3 region has 15 residues. Trimming removed 3 bases from V and 7 bases from J; junction bases left unmatched: 7. CDR1 KGHSH and CDR2 LQKENI come from the germline V gene. The chain's CDR3 is CASSPALAGVNEQFF. CDR3 nucleotide sequence: TGTGCCAGCTCACCTGCACTAGCGGGTGTAAATGAGCAGTTCTTC.

V is TRBV3-1 (or the pseudogene TRBV3-2) and J is TRBJ2-7, with D possibly being TRBD2 (7 bases). The CDR3 has 13 amino acids. V was cut by 4 bases and J by 7 bases, with 14 bases left in between. CDR1 LGHDT and CDR2 YNNKEL come from the germline V gene (reference sequence). CDR3 sequence reads: CASSPRGGEEQYF. The CDR3 coding sequence is TGTGCCAGCAGCCCTAGAGGGGGGGAAGAGCAGTACTTC.

The chain carries TRBV19 and TRBJ1-5; D gene unclear. This CDR3 spans 13 amino acids. V lost 8 bases and J 2 bases, leaving 10 bases between the germline ends. CDR1 and CDR2 from the germline V gene are LNHDA and SQIVND (reference sequence). The CDR3 DNA is TGTGCCAGTCGAAGCAGCGGCAATCAGCCCCAGCATTTT. This gives the protein CASRSSGNQPQHF.

J is TRBJ2-1 and V is TRBV4-3; 8 bases are a match to TRBD2. Germline V lookup: CDR1 LGHNA, CDR2 YSLEER. The J segment lost 4 bases and the V segment lost 4 bases, leaving 9 bases of the junction unmatched. The CDR3 runs to 16 residues. This CDR3 is CASSRVNQRGYNEQFF. CDR3 nucleotide sequence: TGCGCCAGCAGCCGAGTAAACCAGCGGGGGTACAATGAGCAGTTCTTC.